What follows are 17 T cell receptor beta chains derived from one specimen sequenced in a study of T cell changes during pregnancy in multiple sclerosis. TCRdb's copy holds only in-frame clones and misses some; the assay was immunoSEQ multiplex PCR. The table lists some 59,000 clones, nearly 90% of them singletons. The specimen comprised peripheral blood, sampled in the first trimester of pregnancy. The receptors were gathered from a female donor with multiple sclerosis, enrolled in a pregnancy study.

The V call is TRBV7-2, the J call TRBJ2-7; no clear D. V was clipped by 2 bases and J by 1 base, with 6 bases between them. The V gene's germline CDR1 is SGHTA and CDR2 FQGNSA. This CDR3 spans 13 amino acids. CDR3 sequence reads: CASSLLTSYEQYF. CDR3 sequence (DNA): TGTGCCAGCAGCTTACTGACTTCCTACGAGCAGTACTTC. Full variable domain (outside the CDR3, taken from reference TRBV7-2 and TRBJ2-7): GAGVSQSPSNKVTEKGKDVELRCDPISGHTALYWYRQSLGQGLEFLIYFQGNSAPDKSGLPSDRFSAERTGGSVSTLTIQRTQQEDSAVYLCASSLLTSYEQYFGPGTRLTVT.

The V call is TRBV13, the J call TRBJ2-7; D perhaps matches TRBD1 (5 bases). CDR3 length: 14 residues. Germline CDR1 PRHDT, CDR2 FYEKMQ (reference sequence). V lost 2 bases and J 0 bases, leaving 8 bases between the germline ends. The CDR3 sequence is CASSLQGFSYEQYF. CDR3 DNA sequence: TGTGCCAGCAGCTTACAGGGTTTCTCCTACGAGCAGTACTTC. The full variable domain, its missing parts supplied by reference TRBV13 and TRBJ2-7, is AAGVIQSPRHLIKEKRETATLKCYPIPRHDTVYWYQQGPGQDPQFLISFYEKMQSDKGSIPDRFSAQQFSDYHSELNMSSLELGDSALYFCASSLQGFSYEQYFGPGTRLTVT.

The gene calls are TRBV27 and TRBJ1-2; TRBD1 might be the D (5 bases). CDR3 length: 14 residues. CDR1 and CDR2 (germline): MNHEY, SMNVEV (reference sequence). V was trimmed by 6 bases and J by 5 bases, leaving 16 bases between them. The CDR3 is CASSYKDTLYGYTF. DNA for the CDR3: TGTGCCAGCAGCTATAAGGACACCCTATATGGCTACACCTTC.

The rearrangement uses TRBV19 and TRBJ1-6, with D unclear. This CDR3 comprises 14 residues. Trimming took 4 bases from V and 13 from J, leaving 17 bases between them. Germline V lookup: CDR1 LNHDA, CDR2 SQIVND (reference sequence). CDR3 in DNA: TGTGCCAGTAGTACCCTCCTACCGGGGATTCCCCTCCACTTT. Its translation is CASSTLLPGIPLHF.

This clone was detected once. V gene TRBV5-1 combines with J gene TRBJ2-7; D is possibly TRBD2 (5 bases). V lost 3 bases, J lost 5 bases, and 18 bases lay in between. Germline V gene sequence: CDR1 SGHRS, CDR2 YFSETQ. CDR3 length equals 15 residues. Written as DNA, the CDR3 is TGCGCCAGCAGCTCAACCGGGATCGAGGTGGACGAGCAGTACTTC. It specifies CASSSTGIEVDEQYF.

As DNA, the CDR3 is TGTGCCAGCAGCTTAATGACAGGGAATGAAAAACTGTTTTTT. Its protein product is CASSLMTGNEKLFF. The rearrangement links TRBV7-6 to TRBJ1-4; 7 bases fit TRBD1. V lost 2 bases, J lost 5 bases, and 2 bases stayed unmatched. The CDR3 sequence is 14 residues long. Germline lookup yields CDR1 SGHVS and CDR2 FNYEAQ.

V is TRBV4-2 and J is TRBJ1-1; perhaps TRBD1 as D (6 bases). CDR3 length: 14 amino acids. Germline lookup yields CDR1 LGHNA and CDR2 YNFKEQ. Trimming left V 1 base short and J 3 bases short, with 9 bases between. The CDR3 protein is CASSQVPGDTEAFF. The CDR3 DNA is TGTGCCAGCAGCCAAGTTCCAGGGGACACTGAAGCTTTCTTT.

This clone was observed a few times. CDR3 protein: CASSIAVQTYEQYF. The DNA of the CDR3 is TGTGCCAGCTCAATAGCGGTTCAGACCTACGAGCAGTACTTC. The chain joins TRBV18 to TRBJ2-7, with a tentative D call TRBD2 (6 bases). CDR1 is KGHSH, CDR2 LQKENI, per germline. CDR3 length: 14 amino acids. V lost 5 bases, J lost 2 bases, and 13 bases lay in between.

The chain has TRBV25-1 and TRBJ2-5; TRBD1 aligns across 7 bases. From germline, CDR1 is MGHDK and CDR2 SYGVNS. This CDR3 is 15 amino acids long. Trimming cost V 1 base and J 2 bases; bases outside gene matches: 4. The CDR3 loop reads CASSELGTEQETQYF. The CDR3 nucleotides are TGTGCCAGCAGTGAATTAGGGACAGAACAAGAGACCCAGTACTTC.

This chain joins TRBV28 and TRBJ2-2, with 7 bases aligning to TRBD1. From germline, CDR1 is MDHEN and CDR2 SYDVKM. V lost 7 bases and J lost 1; bases outside the gene matches: 12. This CDR3 region has 17 residues. CDR3 in amino acids: CASIGPEGGLNTGELFF. The CDR3 nucleotides are TGTGCCAGCATAGGGCCCGAAGGGGGCCTGAACACCGGGGAGCTGTTTTTT.

The chain carries TRBV5-1 and TRBJ1-4, with 7 bases fitting TRBD1. The CDR3 has 15 residues. The germline gives CDR1 SGHRS, CDR2 YFSETQ. J was trimmed by 1 base and V by 0 bases; bases with no gene match: 0. CDR3 DNA: TGCGCCAGCAGCTTGGACAGGGGAACTAATGAAAAACTGTTTTTT. As protein: CASSLDRGTNEKLFF.

V is TRBV4-3 and J is TRBJ1-1; TRBD1 matches at 9 bases. The J segment lost 3 bases and the V segment lost 3 bases, leaving 8 bases of the junction unmatched. Looked up from germline, CDR1 is LGHNA and CDR2 is YSLEER. CDR3 size: 16 residues. CDR3 sequence: CASSQTSRDRDTEAFF. The CDR3 DNA is TGCGCCAGCAGCCAGACATCAAGGGACAGGGACACTGAAGCTTTCTTT.

In the case of this clone: The identical CDR3 is also encoded by other nucleotide sequences in the sample. V and J are TRBV5-6 and TRBJ2-7, with 9 bases that match TRBD1. Trimming removed 2 bases from V and 3 bases from J; junction bases left unmatched: 3. CDR1 and CDR2 from the germline V gene are SGHDT and YYEEEE. This CDR3 comprises 14 residues. The CDR3 nucleotides read TGTGCCAGCAGCTTAGGACAGGGGCGCTACGAGCAGTACTTC. Its protein product is CASSLGQGRYEQYF.

This sequence joins TRBV30 and TRBJ2-2, with 8 bases fitting TRBD2. The germline V gene has CDR1 GTSNPN and CDR2 SVGIG (reference sequence). V was clipped by 3 bases and J by 4 bases; unmatched bases: 4. This CDR3 has 14 amino acids. The CDR3 DNA is TGTGCCTGGAGCCTAGGGACTAGCACCGGGGAGCTGTTTTTT. Residues: CAWSLGTSTGELFF.

This clone was observed once. The genes are TRBV30 and TRBJ1-4; TRBD1 agrees at 10 bases. The V gene end was trimmed by 4 bases and the J gene end by 5 bases; junction bases not matched to a gene: 1. CDR1 and CDR2 from the germline V gene are GTSNPN and SVGIG (reference sequence). This CDR3 spans 13 amino acids. CDR3 amino acids: CAWTGQGNEKLFF. The DNA for the CDR3 is TGTGCCTGGACGGGACAGGGGAATGAAAAACTGTTTTTT.

The genes are TRBV14 and TRBJ2-1, with 12 positions matching TRBD2. J lost 8 bases, V lost 4 bases, and 15 bases had no gene match. This CDR3 is 18 amino acids long. Germline V gene lookup returns CDR1 SGHDN and CDR2 FVKESK. The CDR3 sequence: CASSPFVFRLAGVDEQFF. The CDR3 bases are TGTGCCAGCAGCCCGTTTGTATTTCGACTAGCGGGGGTCGATGAGCAGTTCTTC.

This rearrangement joins TRBV27 to TRBJ1-5; D uncertain. CDR3 length equals 14 residues. Trimming removed 0 bases from V and 2 bases from J, with 5 bases in between. CDR1 and CDR2 (germline): MNHEY, SMNVEV (reference sequence). The CDR3 protein is CASSLSQGNQPQHF. DNA of the CDR3: TGTGCCAGCAGTTTATCGCAGGGCAATCAGCCCCAGCATTTT.